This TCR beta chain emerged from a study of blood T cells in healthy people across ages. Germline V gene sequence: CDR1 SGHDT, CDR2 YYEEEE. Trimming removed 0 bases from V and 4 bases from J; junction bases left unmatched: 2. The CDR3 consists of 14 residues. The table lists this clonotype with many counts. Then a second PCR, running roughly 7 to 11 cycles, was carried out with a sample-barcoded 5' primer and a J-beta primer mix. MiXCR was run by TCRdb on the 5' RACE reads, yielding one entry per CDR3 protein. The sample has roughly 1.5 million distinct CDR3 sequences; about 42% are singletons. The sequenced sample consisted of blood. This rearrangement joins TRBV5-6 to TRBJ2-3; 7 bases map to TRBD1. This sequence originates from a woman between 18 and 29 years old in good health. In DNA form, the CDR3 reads TGTGCCAGCAGCTTGGAAGGGGGCCCAGATACGCAGTATTTT. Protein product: CASSLEGGPDTQYF.